These 4 T cell receptor beta chains share one sample of origin, sequenced in a study of cytomegalovirus exposure and HLA in healthy donors. Use of 60 Vbeta and 13 Jbeta primers characterized the PCR. Profiling relied on immunoSEQ multiplex PCR, and the TCRdb table lists in-frame clones only, not all of them. The ten top clones account for about 0.83%, within a sample of some 75,000 clones. Sequenced input: PBMCs. The receptor source for this set is a boy between 5 and 17 years old in good health and CMV-seronegative.

The chain combines TRBV2 with TRBJ1-1; a possible D gene is TRBD1 (5 bases). V lost 1 base and J lost 4, with 22 bases in between. Germline V gene sequence: CDR1 SNHLY, CDR2 FYNNEI. The CDR3 runs 18 residues. The CDR3 is CASSEGPNFDSVSTEAFF. As DNA, the CDR3 is TGTGCCAGCAGTGAAGGCCCTAATTTTGACAGCGTAAGCACTGAAGCTTTCTTT.

The chain couples TRBV29-1 to TRBJ2-6; maybe TRBD1 (6 bases). CDR3 length: 14 amino acids. The V gene lost 5 bases and the J gene lost 0 bases, with 8 bases spanning the gap. Germline V gives CDR1 SQVTM, CDR2 ANQGSEA. CDR3 residues: CSVSGDSGANVLTF. CDR3 coding DNA: TGCAGCGTTTCAGGGGACTCTGGGGCCAACGTCCTGACTTTC.

This chain links TRBV5-5 with TRBJ1-5, with unresolved D. The CDR3 runs 15 residues. V dropped 2 bases and J dropped 9 bases, with 18 bases sitting between them. Germline loops: CDR1 SGHKS, CDR2 YYEKEE (reference sequence). CDR3 sequence (DNA): TGTGCCAGCAGCTTCGGGAAGGCACTCACGGCGCCCCAGCATTTT. Its protein product is CASSFGKALTAPQHF.

The V and J genes are TRBV9 and TRBJ1-1; unclear D gene. The CDR3 runs 15 residues. The germline V and J ends were trimmed by 0 bases and 0 bases, with 9 bases remaining between them. CDR1 and CDR2 from the germline V gene are SGDLS and YYNGEE. CDR3 sequence reads: CASSVGADMNTEAFF. The CDR3 DNA follows: TGTGCCAGCAGCGTAGGGGCAGACATGAACACTGAAGCTTTCTTT.